This TCR beta chain was sequenced during a study of blood T cell repertoires in COVID-19. The table lists this clone with a few counts. Germline lookup yields CDR1 LNHDA and CDR2 SQIVND (reference sequence). This CDR3 contains 13 residues. V shed 3 bases, J shed 8 bases, and the junction held 0 bases outside the gene matches. Sequenced by immunoSEQ multiplex PCR; TCRdb stores in-frame clones only, minus some. Among about 320,000 clones listed, about 83% were seen once. V and J are TRBV19 and TRBJ1-6; 8 bases are a match to TRBD1. The receptor comes from a woman aged 45-59 years with acute or convalescent COVID-19. The sample consisted of peripheral blood. CDR3 coding DNA: TGTGCCAGTAGTATGGACAGGGATTCACCCCTCCACTTT. Translating it yields CASSMDRDSPLHF.